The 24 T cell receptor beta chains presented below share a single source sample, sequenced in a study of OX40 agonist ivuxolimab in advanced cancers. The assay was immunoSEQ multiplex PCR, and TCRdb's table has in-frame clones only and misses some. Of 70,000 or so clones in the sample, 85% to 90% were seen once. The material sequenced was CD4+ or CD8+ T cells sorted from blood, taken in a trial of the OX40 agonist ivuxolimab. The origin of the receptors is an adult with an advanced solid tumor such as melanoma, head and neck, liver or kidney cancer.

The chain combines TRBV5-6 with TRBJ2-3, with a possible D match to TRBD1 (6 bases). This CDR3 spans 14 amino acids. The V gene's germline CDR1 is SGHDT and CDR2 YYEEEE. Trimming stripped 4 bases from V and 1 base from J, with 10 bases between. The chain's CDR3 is CASSPDSRTDTQYF. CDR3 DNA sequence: TGTGCCAGCAGCCCGGACAGTCGCACAGATACGCAGTATTTT.

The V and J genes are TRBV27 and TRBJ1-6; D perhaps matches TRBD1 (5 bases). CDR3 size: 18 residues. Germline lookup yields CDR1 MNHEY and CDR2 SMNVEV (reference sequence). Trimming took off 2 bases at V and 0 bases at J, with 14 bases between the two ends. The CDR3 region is CASSLRTSQSSYNSPLHF. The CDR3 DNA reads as TGTGCCAGCAGTTTACGGACAAGCCAGAGCTCCTATAATTCACCCCTCCACTTT.

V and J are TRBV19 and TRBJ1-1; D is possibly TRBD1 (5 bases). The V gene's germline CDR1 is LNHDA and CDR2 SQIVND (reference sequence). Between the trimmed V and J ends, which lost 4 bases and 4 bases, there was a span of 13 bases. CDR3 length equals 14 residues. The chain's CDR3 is CASSNTGVGTEAFF. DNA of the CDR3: TGTGCCAGTAGTAATACAGGAGTGGGCACTGAAGCTTTCTTT.

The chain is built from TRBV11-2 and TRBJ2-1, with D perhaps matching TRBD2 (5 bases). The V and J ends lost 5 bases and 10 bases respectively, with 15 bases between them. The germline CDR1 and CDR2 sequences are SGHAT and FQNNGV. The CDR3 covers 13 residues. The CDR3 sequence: CASSPGLAREQFF. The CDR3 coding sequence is TGTGCCAGCAGCCCTGGACTTGCTAGGGAGCAGTTCTTC.

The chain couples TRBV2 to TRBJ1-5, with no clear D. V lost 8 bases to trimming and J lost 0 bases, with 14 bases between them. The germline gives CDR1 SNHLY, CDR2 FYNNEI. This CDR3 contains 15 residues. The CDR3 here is CASSPERVSNQPQHF. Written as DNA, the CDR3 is TGTGCCAGCTCCCCAGAGAGGGTTAGCAATCAGCCCCAGCATTTT.

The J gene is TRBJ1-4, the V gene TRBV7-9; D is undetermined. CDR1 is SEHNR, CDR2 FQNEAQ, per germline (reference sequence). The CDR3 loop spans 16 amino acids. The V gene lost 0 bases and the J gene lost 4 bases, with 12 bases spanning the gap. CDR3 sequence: CASSLAGQRGNEKLFF. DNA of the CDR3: TGTGCCAGCAGCTTAGCCGGGCAGAGAGGTAATGAAAAACTGTTTTTT.

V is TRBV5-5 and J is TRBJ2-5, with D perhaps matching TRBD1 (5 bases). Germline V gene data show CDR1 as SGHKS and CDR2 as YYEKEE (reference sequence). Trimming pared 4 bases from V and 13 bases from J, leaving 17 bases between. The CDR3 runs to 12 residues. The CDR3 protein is CASSVVGWGPYF. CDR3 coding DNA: TGTGCCAGCAGCGTCGTAGGGTGGGGCCCGTACTTC.

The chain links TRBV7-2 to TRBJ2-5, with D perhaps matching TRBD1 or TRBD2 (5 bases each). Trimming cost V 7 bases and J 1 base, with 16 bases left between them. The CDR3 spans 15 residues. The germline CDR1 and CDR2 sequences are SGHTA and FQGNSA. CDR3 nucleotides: TGTGCCAGCATCCCGGGACGCGGGCCCCAAGAGACCCAGTACTTC. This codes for CASIPGRGPQETQYF.

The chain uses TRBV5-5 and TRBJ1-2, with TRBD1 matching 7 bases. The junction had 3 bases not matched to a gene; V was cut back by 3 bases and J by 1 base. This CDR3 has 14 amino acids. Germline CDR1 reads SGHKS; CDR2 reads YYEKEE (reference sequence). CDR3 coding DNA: TGTGCCAGCAGCTACGGGACAGTTAACTATGGCTACACCTTC. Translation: CASSYGTVNYGYTF.

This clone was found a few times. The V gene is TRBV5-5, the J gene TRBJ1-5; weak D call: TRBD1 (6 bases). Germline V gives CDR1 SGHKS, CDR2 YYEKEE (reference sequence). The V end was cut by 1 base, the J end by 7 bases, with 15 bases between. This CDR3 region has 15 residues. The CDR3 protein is CASSLLQGRGQPQHF. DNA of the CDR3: TGTGCCAGCAGCTTGTTACAGGGAAGGGGCCAGCCCCAGCATTTT.

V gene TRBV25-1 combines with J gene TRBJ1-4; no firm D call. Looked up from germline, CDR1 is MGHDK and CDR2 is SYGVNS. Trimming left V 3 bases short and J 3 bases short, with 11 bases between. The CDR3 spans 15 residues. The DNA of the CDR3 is TGTGCCAGCAGTGATTTCGGCCAGTCTAATGAAAAACTGTTTTTT. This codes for CASSDFGQSNEKLFF.

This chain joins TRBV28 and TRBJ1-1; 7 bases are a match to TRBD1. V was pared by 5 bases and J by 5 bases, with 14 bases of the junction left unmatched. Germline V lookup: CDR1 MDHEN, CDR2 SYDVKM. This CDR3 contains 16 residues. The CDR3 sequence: CASSAIAYRGGTEAFF. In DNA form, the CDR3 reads TGTGCCAGCAGTGCTATCGCGTACAGGGGTGGGACTGAAGCTTTCTTT.

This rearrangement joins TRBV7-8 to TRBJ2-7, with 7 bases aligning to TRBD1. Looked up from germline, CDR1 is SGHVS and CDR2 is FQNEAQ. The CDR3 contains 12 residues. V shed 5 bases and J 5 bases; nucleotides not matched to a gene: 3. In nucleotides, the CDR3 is TGTGCCAGCAGCCCACAGGGGAACGAGCAGTACTTC. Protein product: CASSPQGNEQYF.

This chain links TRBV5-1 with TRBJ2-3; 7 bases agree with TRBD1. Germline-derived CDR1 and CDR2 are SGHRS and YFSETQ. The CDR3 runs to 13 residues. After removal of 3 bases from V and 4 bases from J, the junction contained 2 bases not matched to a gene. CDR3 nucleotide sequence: TGCGCCAGCAGCTCAACAGGGGCAGATACGCAGTATTTT. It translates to CASSSTGADTQYF.

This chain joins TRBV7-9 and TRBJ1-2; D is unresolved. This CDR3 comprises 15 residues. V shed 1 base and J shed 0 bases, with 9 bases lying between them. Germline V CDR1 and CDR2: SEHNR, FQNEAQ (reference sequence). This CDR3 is CASSLGANANYGYTF. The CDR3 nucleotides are TGTGCCAGCAGCTTAGGCGCGAACGCTAACTATGGCTACACCTTC.

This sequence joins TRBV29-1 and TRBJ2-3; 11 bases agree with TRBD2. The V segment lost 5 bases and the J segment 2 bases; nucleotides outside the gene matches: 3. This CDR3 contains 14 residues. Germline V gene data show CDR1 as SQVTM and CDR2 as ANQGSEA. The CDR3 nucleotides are TGCAGCGTTTATAGCGGGGGGGCCACAGATACGCAGTATTTT. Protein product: CSVYSGGATDTQYF.

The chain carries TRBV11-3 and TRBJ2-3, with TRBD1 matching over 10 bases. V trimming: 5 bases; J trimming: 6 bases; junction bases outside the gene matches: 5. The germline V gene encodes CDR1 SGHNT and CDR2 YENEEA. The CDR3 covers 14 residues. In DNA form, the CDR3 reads TGTGCCAGCAGCCCCGGGACAGGGGTGGATACGCAGTATTTT. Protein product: CASSPGTGVDTQYF. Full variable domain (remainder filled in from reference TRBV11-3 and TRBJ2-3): EAGVVQSPRYKIIEKKQPVAFWCNPISGHNTLYWYLQNLGQGPELLIRYENEEAVDDSQLPKDRFSAERLKGVDSTLKIQPAELGDSAVYLCASSPGTGVDTQYFGPGTRLTVL.

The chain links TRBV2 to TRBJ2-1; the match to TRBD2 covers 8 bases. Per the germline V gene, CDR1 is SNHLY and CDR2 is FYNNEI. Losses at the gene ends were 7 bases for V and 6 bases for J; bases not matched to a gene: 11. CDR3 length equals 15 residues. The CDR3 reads CASNPSGSGFNEQFF. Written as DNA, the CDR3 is TGTGCCAGCAACCCGAGCGGGAGCGGCTTCAATGAGCAGTTCTTC.

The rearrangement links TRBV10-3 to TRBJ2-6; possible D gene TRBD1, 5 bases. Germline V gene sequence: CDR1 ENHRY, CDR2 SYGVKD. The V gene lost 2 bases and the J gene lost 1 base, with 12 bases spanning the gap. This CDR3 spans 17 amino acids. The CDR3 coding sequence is TGTGCCATCAGTGAGAGGGGTCGCGTGTCTGGGGCCAACGTCCTGACTTTC. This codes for CAISERGRVSGANVLTF.

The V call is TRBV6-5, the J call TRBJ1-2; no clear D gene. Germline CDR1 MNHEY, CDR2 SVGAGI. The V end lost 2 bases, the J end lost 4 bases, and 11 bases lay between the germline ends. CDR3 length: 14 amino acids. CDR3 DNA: TGTGCCAGCAGTTACGGCCGCCTAGGCTATGGCTACACCTTC. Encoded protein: CASSYGRLGYGYTF.

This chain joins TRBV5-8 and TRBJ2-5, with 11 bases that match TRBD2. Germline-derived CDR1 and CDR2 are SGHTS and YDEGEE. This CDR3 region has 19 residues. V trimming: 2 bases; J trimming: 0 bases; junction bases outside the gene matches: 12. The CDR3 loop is CASSLGQGRLAGYQETQYF. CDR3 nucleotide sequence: TGTGCCAGCAGCTTAGGGCAGGGCCGACTAGCGGGGTACCAAGAGACCCAGTACTTC.

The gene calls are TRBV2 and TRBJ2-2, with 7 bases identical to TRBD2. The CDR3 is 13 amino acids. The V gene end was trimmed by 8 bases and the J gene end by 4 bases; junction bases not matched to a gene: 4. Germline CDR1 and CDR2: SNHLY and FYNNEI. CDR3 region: CASGRGGTGELFF. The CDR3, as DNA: TGTGCCAGCGGGCGCGGGGGCACCGGGGAGCTGTTTTTT. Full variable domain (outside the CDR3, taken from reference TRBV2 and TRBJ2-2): EPEVTQTPSHQVTQMGQEVILRCVPISNHLYFYWYRQILGQKVEFLVSFYNNEISEKSEIFDDQFSVERPDGSNFTLKIRSTKLEDSAMYFCASGRGGTGELFFGEGSRLTVL.

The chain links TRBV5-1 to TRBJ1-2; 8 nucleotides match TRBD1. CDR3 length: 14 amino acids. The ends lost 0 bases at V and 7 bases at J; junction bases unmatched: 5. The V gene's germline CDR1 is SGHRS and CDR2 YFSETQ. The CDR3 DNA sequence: TGCGCCAGCAGCTTGGAGGACAGGGCGGCTGGCTACACCTTC. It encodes CASSLEDRAAGYTF.

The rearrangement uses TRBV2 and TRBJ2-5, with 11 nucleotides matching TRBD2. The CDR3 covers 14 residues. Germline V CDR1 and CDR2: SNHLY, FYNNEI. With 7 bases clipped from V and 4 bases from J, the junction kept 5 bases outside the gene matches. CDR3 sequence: CASNGLAGGETQYF. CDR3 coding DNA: TGTGCCAGCAACGGGCTAGCGGGAGGAGAGACCCAGTACTTC.